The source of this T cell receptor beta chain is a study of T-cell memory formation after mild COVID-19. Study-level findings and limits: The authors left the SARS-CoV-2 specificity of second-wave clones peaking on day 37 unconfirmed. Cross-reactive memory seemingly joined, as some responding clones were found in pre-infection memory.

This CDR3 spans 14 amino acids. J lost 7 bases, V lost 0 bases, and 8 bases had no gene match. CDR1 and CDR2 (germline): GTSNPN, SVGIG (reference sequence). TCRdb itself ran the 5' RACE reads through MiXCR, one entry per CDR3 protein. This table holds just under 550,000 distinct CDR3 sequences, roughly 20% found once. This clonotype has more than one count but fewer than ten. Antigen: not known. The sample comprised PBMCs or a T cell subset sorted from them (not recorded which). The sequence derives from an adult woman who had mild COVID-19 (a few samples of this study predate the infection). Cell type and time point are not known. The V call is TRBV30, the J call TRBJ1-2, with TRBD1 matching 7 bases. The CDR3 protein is CAWSVKGQAGGYTF. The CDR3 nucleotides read TGTGCCTGGAGTGTCAAAGGACAGGCAGGTGGCTACACCTTC.